The clone carrying this T cell receptor (beta chain) was seen at least ten times. One base away lies a much larger clone, so this may be a sequencing read error. The TCR beta CDR3 regions underwent amplification using RNA transcripts as the source. The HTBI primer set served for first-round RT-PCR of the TCR CDR3. TCRdb re-called the multiplex PCR reads through MiXCR, storing one row per CDR3 protein. The sample includes more than 50,000 distinct CDR3 sequences, around half seen only once; the top ten take roughly 12%. The data were obtained in a study of T cells in Graves' hyperthyroidism and ophthalmopathy. With 6 bases clipped from V and 2 bases from J, the junction kept 5 bases outside the gene matches. CDR1 and CDR2 (germline): DFQATT, SNEGSKA (reference sequence). The CDR3 runs 13 residues. A patient was excluded if there was uncontrolled infection, other autoimmune disease, pregnancy or lactation.

The source material was blood. The clonotype originates from a woman aged 25 to 39 with Graves' ophthalmopathy. This chain connects TRBV20-1 to TRBJ2-7; TRBD1 aligns across 9 bases. The CDR3 region has the DNA TGCAGTGCAGCGCGGACAGGGGCCTACGAGCAGTACTTC. Translating gives CSAARTGAYEQYF.